The clone carrying this T cell receptor beta chain was seen only a few times. Antigen unknown. V lost 0 bases and J 7 bases, leaving 10 bases between the germline ends. The CDR3 runs to 14 residues. The germline CDR1 and CDR2 sequences are MNHEY and SVGAGI. The data originate from a study of post-analysis software for immune sequencing data. Study outcomes and limitations: Samples from one preparation batch, clustered by F measure, grouped strongly together. Significantly lower normalized Chao1 diversity was seen in multiple sclerosis patients than in controls. Five TRBV segments, including TRBV5-6, TRBV5-1 and TRBV20-1, were more frequent in patients than controls.

Each TCR beta cDNA library carried unique molecular identifiers. T cells numbering about 0.95 to 10 million gave rise to around 460,000 cDNA molecules. TCRdb re-called the PCR reads with MiXCR, one entry per CDR3 protein. The repertoire holds roughly 580,000 distinct CDR3 sequences, with about 44% as singletons. This clonotype originated in a girl aged 5 to 17 with multiple sclerosis. The sequencing input was blood. The V gene is TRBV6-5, the J gene TRBJ2-4; D is possibly TRBD1 or TRBD2 (5 bases each). Here the CDR3 reads CASSYSGTGNIQYF. CDR3 in DNA: TGTGCCAGCAGTTACTCGGGGACGGGGAACATTCAGTACTTC.